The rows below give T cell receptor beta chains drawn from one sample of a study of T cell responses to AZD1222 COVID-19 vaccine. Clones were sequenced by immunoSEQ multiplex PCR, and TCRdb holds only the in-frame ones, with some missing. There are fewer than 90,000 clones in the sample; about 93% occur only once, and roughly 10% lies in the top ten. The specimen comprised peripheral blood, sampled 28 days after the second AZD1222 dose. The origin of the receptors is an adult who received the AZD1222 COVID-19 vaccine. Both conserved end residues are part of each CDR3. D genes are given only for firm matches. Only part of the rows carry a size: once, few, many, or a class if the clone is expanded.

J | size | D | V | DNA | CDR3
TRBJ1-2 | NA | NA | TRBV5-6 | TGTGCCAGCAGCTTTAGGGCGGTATCGCGCGGCTACACCTTC | CASSFRAVSRGYTF
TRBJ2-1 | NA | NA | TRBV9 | TGTGCCAGCAGCAAGCCCGGGGCAGGGCTCTATGAGCAGTTCTTC | CASSKPGAGLYEQFF
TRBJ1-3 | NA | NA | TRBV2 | TGTGCCAGCAGTGAAAGTGGGGGGTTAGGAAACACCATATATTTT | CASSESGGLGNTIYF
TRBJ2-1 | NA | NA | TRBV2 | TGTGCCAGCAGCTGGGCGGCTTTCTACAATGAGCAGTTCTTC | CASSWAAFYNEQFF
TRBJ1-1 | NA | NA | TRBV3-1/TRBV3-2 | TGTGCCAGCAGCCACTCGCAGGTTGCCCTGAACACTGAAGCTTTCTTT | CASSHSQVALNTEAFF
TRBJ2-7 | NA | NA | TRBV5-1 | TGCGCCAGCAGCTTGGTGTCAGGCTACGACGAGCAGTACTTC | CASSLVSGYDEQYF
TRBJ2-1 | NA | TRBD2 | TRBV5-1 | TGCGCCAGCAGCTGGACTAGCGGTCCATCCTACAATGAGCAGTTCTTC | CASSWTSGPSYNEQFF
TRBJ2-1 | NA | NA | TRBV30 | TGTGCCTGGAGTTGGGGCGCAACCTACAATGAGCAGTTCTTC | CAWSWGATYNEQFF
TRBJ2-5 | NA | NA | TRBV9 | TGTGCCAGCAGCGTTGGGGGCTGGGAGACCCAGTACTTC | CASSVGGWETQYF
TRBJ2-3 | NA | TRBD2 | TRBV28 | TGTGCCAGCAGTTACCAAAGCGGGAGGGTGTCAGATACGCAGTATTTT | CASSYQSGRVSDTQYF
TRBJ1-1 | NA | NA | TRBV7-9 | TGTGCCAGCAGCTTAGAATGGGGAACTGAAGCTTTCTTT | CASSLEWGTEAFF
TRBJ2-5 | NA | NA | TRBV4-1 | TGCGCCAGCAGCCAAGATCTTGGGACCCAGTACTTC | CASSQDLGTQYF
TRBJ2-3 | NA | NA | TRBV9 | TGTGCCAGCAGCGTAGAGGCGGTATCCAGCACAGATACGCAGTATTTT | CASSVEAVSSTDTQYF
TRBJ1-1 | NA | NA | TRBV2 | TGTGCCAGCAGGCGCGGGGGAAACACTGAAGCTTTCTTT | CASRRGGNTEAFF
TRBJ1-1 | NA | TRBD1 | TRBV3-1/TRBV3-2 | TGTGCCAGCAGCCAAGAGGGGAGGGGGCGCTTCACTGAAGCTTTCTTT | CASSQEGRGRFTEAFF
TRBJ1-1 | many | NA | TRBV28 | TGTGCCAGCAGACTCACAATCACTGAAGCTTTCTTT | CASRLTITEAFF
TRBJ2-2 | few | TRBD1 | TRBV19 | TGTGCCAGTAGCATACAGGGGGCTCAGCCCGGGGAGCTGTTTTTT | CASSIQGAQPGELFF
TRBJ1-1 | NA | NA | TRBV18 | TGTGCCAGCTCACCACAGGCGGGGACGAACACTGAAGCTTTCTTT | CASSPQAGTNTEAFF
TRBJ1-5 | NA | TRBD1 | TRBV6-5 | TGTGCCAGCAGTTACTCGGACAGGAGCAATCAGCCCCAGCATTTT | CASSYSDRSNQPQHF
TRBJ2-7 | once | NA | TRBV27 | TGTGCCAGCAGTTTTGTGGGGGGCGGCGAGCAGTACTTC | CASSFVGGGEQYF
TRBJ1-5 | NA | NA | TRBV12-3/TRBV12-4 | TGTGCCAGCAGTTATGGGGTGGGTCAGCCCCAGCATTTT | CASSYGVGQPQHF
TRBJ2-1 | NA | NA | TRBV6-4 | TGTGCCAGCAGGGGAGAGGGCGGGAATGAGCAGTTCTTC | CASRGEGGNEQFF
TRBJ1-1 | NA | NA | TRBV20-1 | TGCAGTGCTAGTGGGCGCACTGAAGCTTTCTTT | CSASGRTEAFF
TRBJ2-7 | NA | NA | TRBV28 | TGTGCCAGCAGCCAACCAACCGGGACAATCTACGAGCAGTACTTC | CASSQPTGTIYEQYF
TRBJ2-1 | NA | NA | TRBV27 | TGTGCCAGCAGTTATACGGGTATCAATGAGCAGTTCTTC | CASSYTGINEQFF
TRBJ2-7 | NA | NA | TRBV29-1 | TGCAGCGTTGGTAGATATGGGGGCTCCTACGAGCAGTACTTC | CSVGRYGGSYEQYF
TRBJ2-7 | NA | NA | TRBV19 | TGTGCCAGTAGTACCTCCGGGACGGAATACGAGCAGTACTTC | CASSTSGTEYEQYF
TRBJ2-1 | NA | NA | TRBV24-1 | TGTGCCACCAACGACCAATACAATGAGCAGTTCTTC | CATNDQYNEQFF
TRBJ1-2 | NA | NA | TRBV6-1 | TGTGCCAGCAGTGAAACCCACCAATCTATCTATGGCTACACCTTC | CASSETHQSIYGYTF